The 12 T cell receptor beta chains in this list originate from one sample, sequenced in a study of blood T cell repertoires in COVID-19. Profiled with immunoSEQ multiplex PCR; TCRdb holds only in-frame clones, not every one. The sample contains 40,000 to 45,000 clones, around 82% of which appear only once. Sequencing used peripheral blood. These TCRs come from a man older than 75 with acute or convalescent COVID-19.

This rearrangement joins TRBV10-1 to TRBJ2-5; TRBD1 agrees at 10 bases. V shed 9 bases and J 4 bases; nucleotides not matched to a gene: 11. CDR3 length: 15 amino acids. The germline gives CDR1 WNHNN, CDR2 SYGVQD (reference sequence). The CDR3 loop is CARPPETGGLETQYF. The CDR3 DNA reads as TGCGCCAGACCGCCGGAGACAGGGGGCCTAGAGACCCAGTACTTC.

The rearrangement links TRBV5-1 to TRBJ1-5; D unclear. The V end was cut by 0 bases, the J end by 4 bases, with 5 bases between. CDR3 length equals 13 residues. Germline CDR1 is SGHRS and CDR2 is YFSETQ. CDR3: CASSLGENQPQHF. The CDR3 region has the DNA TGCGCCAGCAGCTTGGGGGAGAATCAGCCCCAGCATTTT. Drawing the rest from reference TRBV5-1 and TRBJ1-5, the complete variable domain is KAGVTQTPRYLIKTRGQQVTLSCSPISGHRSVSWYQQTPGQGLQFLFEYFSETQRNKGNFPGRFSGRQFSNSRSEMNVSTLELGDSALYLCASSLGENQPQHFGDGTRLSIL.

The chain has TRBV5-6 and TRBJ1-1, with TRBD1 identical over 7 bases. The V segment lost 3 bases and the J segment 4 bases; nucleotides outside the gene matches: 6. CDR3 length: 14 residues. The V gene's germline CDR1 is SGHDT and CDR2 YYEEEE. The CDR3 DNA follows: TGTGCCAGCAGCTGGAGGGGGCGCGGCACTGAAGCTTTCTTT. This codes for CASSWRGRGTEAFF.

V gene TRBV19 combines with J gene TRBJ1-6; TRBD1 is a possible D gene (6 bases). This CDR3 is 14 amino acids long. The V end lost 5 bases, the J end lost 10 bases, and 15 bases lay between the germline ends. Germline CDR1 is LNHDA and CDR2 is SQIVND (reference sequence). CDR3 amino acids: CASSYPGQLSPLHF. CDR3 bases: TGTGCCAGTAGTTACCCGGGACAACTGTCACCCCTCCACTTT.

This chain uses TRBV2 with TRBJ1-2; TRBD1 might be the D (5 bases). The V and J ends lost 6 bases and 7 bases respectively, with 18 bases between them. Germline CDR1 and CDR2: SNHLY and FYNNEI. CDR3 length equals 14 residues. This chain's CDR3 is CASRVRGRESGYTF. CDR3 sequence (DNA): TGTGCCAGCAGGGTCCGGGGGAGGGAGTCTGGCTACACCTTC.

The chain employs TRBV4-1 and TRBJ2-1; TRBD1 matches at 8 bases. V lost 4 bases to trimming and J lost 0 bases; unmatched junction nucleotides: 5. This CDR3 is built from 16 residues. Germline CDR1 reads MGHRA; CDR2 reads YSYEKL. The CDR3 DNA reads TGCGCCAGCAGCCCGAGGACAGGGAGCTCCTACAATGAGCAGTTCTTC. The encoded protein is CASSPRTGSSYNEQFF.

This chain connects TRBV30 to TRBJ1-1; possible D gene TRBD1, 5 bases. The V end was cut by 3 bases, the J end by 4 bases, with 6 bases between. This CDR3 contains 11 residues. CDR1 GTSNPN and CDR2 SVGIG come from the germline V gene (reference sequence). The CDR3 DNA follows: TGTGCCTGGAGCGACAGCACTGAAGCTTTCTTT. Its protein is CAWSDSTEAFF.

The rearrangement joins TRBV9 to TRBJ1-3, with TRBD1 matching 7 bases. The V gene's germline CDR1 is SGDLS and CDR2 YYNGEE. The ends lost 0 bases at V and 2 bases at J; junction bases unmatched: 2. This CDR3 contains 15 residues. In nucleotides, the CDR3 is TGTGCCAGCAGCGTAGACCAGGGGGCTGGAAACACCATATATTTT. Protein: CASSVDQGAGNTIYF.

J is TRBJ2-7 and V is TRBV5-4, with 12 bases identical to TRBD2. J was trimmed by 7 bases and V by 4 bases; bases with no gene match: 15. Germline V lookup: CDR1 SGHNT, CDR2 YYREEE (reference sequence). The CDR3 contains 17 residues. The DNA of the CDR3 is TGTGCCAGCAGCCCCACTTCTAGCGGGAGGGCCCTGGGAGAGCAGTACTTC. Its protein is CASSPTSSGRALGEQYF.

The chain uses TRBV30 and TRBJ2-3; TRBD2 aligns across 14 bases. V trimming: 5 bases; J trimming: 8 bases; junction bases outside the gene matches: 3. CDR1 GTSNPN and CDR2 SVGIG come from the germline V gene (reference sequence). The CDR3 length is 13 residues. The chain's CDR3 is CAWGLAGGGTQYF. The CDR3, as DNA: TGTGCCTGGGGACTAGCGGGAGGAGGTACGCAGTATTTT.

The chain employs TRBV7-2 and TRBJ2-7, with TRBD2 matching over 8 bases. This CDR3 contains 13 residues. Germline-derived CDR1 and CDR2 are SGHTA and FQGNSA. Trimming took 4 bases from V and 5 from J; bases not matched to a gene: 4. The CDR3 loop reads CASSWPGGDEQYF. The CDR3 DNA follows: TGTGCCAGCAGCTGGCCGGGGGGGGACGAGCAGTACTTC.

The rearrangement links TRBV6-2 or TRBV6-3 to TRBJ2-7, with 7 positions matching TRBD2. This CDR3 contains 15 residues. V was pared by 0 bases and J by 6 bases, with 8 bases of the junction left unmatched. The V gene's germline CDR1 is MNHEY and CDR2 SVGEGT. This chain's CDR3 is CASSYSSGYKREQYF. The CDR3, as DNA: TGTGCCAGCAGTTACTCTAGCGGGTATAAGCGCGAGCAGTACTTC.